A selection of T cell receptor beta chains follows, all from one sample in a study of OX40 agonist ivuxolimab in advanced cancers. The table came from immunoSEQ multiplex PCR; TCRdb's copy has only in-frame clones and leaves some out. The data contain about 67,000 clones, around 80% of them singletons. The sequences come from CD4+ or CD8+ T cells sorted from blood, collected in a trial of the OX40 agonist ivuxolimab. Receptors were obtained from an adult with an advanced solid tumor such as melanoma, head and neck, liver or kidney cancer. The CDR3 runs from the conserved cysteine through the conserved F or W. A D gene is named only where the DNA matches it firmly. Only part of the rows carry a size: once, few, many, or a class if the clone is expanded.

d_call | j_call | clone_size | v_call | cdr3_aa | cdr3_nt
NA | TRBJ1-3 | NA | TRBV7-7 | CASSSGPGNTIYF | TGTGCTAGCAGCTCGGGGCCCGGAAACACCATATATTTT
NA | TRBJ1-1 | NA | TRBV5-1 | CASSLDGQSAFF | TGCGCCAGCAGCTTGGACGGTCAGTCCGCTTTCTTT
NA | TRBJ1-4 | few | TRBV6-5 | CASSDSTNEKLFF | TGTGCCAGCTCGGACTCAACTAATGAAAAACTGTTTTTT
NA | TRBJ1-5 | NA | TRBV19 | CASTTNQGGSAQHF | TGTGCCAGTACTACGAACCAGGGCGGATCAGCCCAGCATTTT
TRBD1 | TRBJ1-3 | NA | TRBV5-4 | CASSSTGAGNTIYF | TGTGCCAGCAGCTCAACAGGGGCTGGAAACACCATATATTTT
TRBD1 | TRBJ1-1 | NA | TRBV6-6 | CASTTWTGMNTEAFF | TGTGCCAGCACCACCTGGACAGGGATGAACACTGAAGCTTTCTTT
NA | TRBJ1-5 | NA | TRBV7-2 | CASSLRVGNQPQHF | TGTGCCAGCAGCTTGAGAGTGGGCAATCAGCCCCAGCATTTT
NA | TRBJ2-2 | NA | TRBV4-2 | CASSQDPASALGELFF | TGTGCCAGCAGCCAAGATCCCGCCAGTGCGCTAGGGGAGCTGTTTTTT
NA | TRBJ2-1 | once | TRBV5-1 | CASSPTAASSYNEQFF | TGCGCCAGCAGCCCGACGGCGGCAAGCTCCTACAATGAGCAGTTCTTC
NA | TRBJ1-5 | NA | TRBV19 | CASENPGPVNQPQHF | TGTGCCAGTGAAAATCCGGGACCAGTCAATCAGCCCCAGCATTTT
NA | TRBJ2-5 | NA | TRBV6-1 | CASSGGGGQETQYF | TGTGCCAGCAGTGGGGGAGGAGGCCAAGAGACCCAGTACTTC
NA | TRBJ2-4 | NA | TRBV19 | CASSVQGNKNIQYF | TGTGCCAGTAGTGTCCAGGGGAACAAAAACATTCAGTACTTC
NA | TRBJ2-5 | NA | TRBV7-2 | CASSWSPPGMETQYF | TGTGCCAGCAGCTGGTCCCCCCCGGGAATGGAGACCCAGTACTTC
NA | TRBJ1-4 | few | TRBV19 | CASTILGGGKLFF | TGTGCCAGTACAATTTTGGGGGGCGGAAAACTGTTTTTT
TRBD1 | TRBJ2-7 | NA | TRBV27 | CASSSSTGVTYEQYF | TGTGCCAGCAGTTCCTCTACAGGGGTAACCTACGAGCAGTACTTC
TRBD1 | TRBJ1-2 | once | TRBV19 | CASRSRQGTSIWGYTF | TGTGCCAGTAGGTCGAGACAGGGAACGTCGATTTGGGGCTACACCTTC
NA | TRBJ1-1 | NA | TRBV7-9 | CASREMGTEAFF | TGTGCCAGCAGAGAGATGGGCACTGAAGCTTTCTTT
NA | TRBJ2-1 | few | TRBV6-1 | CASTSDSPSYNEQFF | TGTGCCAGCACCTCGGACAGCCCGTCCTACAATGAGCAGTTCTTC
NA | TRBJ1-3 | NA | TRBV7-8 | CASSPRLRPPSSGNTIYF | TGTGCCAGCAGCCCCCGCCTCCGGCCGCCGAGCTCTGGAAACACCATATATTTT
NA | TRBJ1-3 | NA | TRBV10-3 | CAISESPPLDRLVGNTIYF | TGTGCCATCAGTGAGTCTCCCCCCTTGGACAGACTAGTTGGAAACACCATATATTTT
NA | TRBJ1-4 | once | TRBV6-6 | CASSPGVGKLFF | TGTGCCAGCAGCCCCGGGGTCGGAAAACTGTTTTTT
NA | TRBJ2-5 | NA | TRBV9 | CASSVASQETQYF | TGTGCCAGCAGCGTGGCCTCACAAGAGACCCAGTACTTC
NA | TRBJ2-5 | NA | TRBV11-2 | CASSLDFRRTQYF | TGTGCCAGCAGCTTAGACTTCCGAAGGACCCAGTACTTC
NA | TRBJ1-5 | few | TRBV6-1 | CASRIPEGSQPQHF | TGTGCCAGCAGGATCCCCGAGGGATCTCAGCCCCAGCATTTT
NA | TRBJ2-7 | NA | TRBV4-3 | CASSQDLRGVGEQYF | TGCGCCAGCAGCCAAGATCTTAGGGGGGTGGGCGAGCAGTACTTC
NA | TRBJ2-3 | NA | TRBV6-1 | CASSERTDTQYF | TGTGCCAGCAGCGAGCGCACAGATACGCAGTATTTT
NA | TRBJ1-2 | NA | TRBV28 | CASSLVAELRGYTF | TGTGCCAGCAGTTTAGTGGCGGAGCTCAGGGGCTACACCTTC
NA | TRBJ1-5 | NA | TRBV19 | CASSQRKGSALNQPQHF | TGTGCCAGTAGTCAACGGAAGGGCTCGGCGCTCAATCAGCCCCAGCATTTT
NA | TRBJ1-2 | NA | TRBV7-8 | CASSLALPIRDYGYTF | TGTGCCAGCAGCTTAGCGCTCCCCATCAGGGATTATGGCTACACCTTC